Below are 11 T cell receptor beta chains sequenced from a single sample in a study of T cell repertoires in cytomegalovirus infection. MiXCR was run by TCRdb on the reads, yielding one entry per CDR3 protein. This sample has 90,000 to 120,000 distinct CDR3 sequences, with more than 20% found just once. What was sequenced was CD8+ T cells from PBMCs. The receptors here all came from a human donor in good health (CMV status not recorded). Some clones in this sample may be carry-over from other donors' samples.

V gene TRBV6-6 combines with J gene TRBJ2-5; D uncertain. V was shortened by 0 bases and J by 4 bases, with 3 bases between the two germline ends. There are 12 residues in the CDR3. Looked up from germline, CDR1 is MNHNY and CDR2 is SVGAGI (reference sequence). Written as DNA, the CDR3 is TGTGCCAGCAGTTACTCGGGAGAGACCCAGTACTTC. It yields the protein CASSYSGETQYF.

The CDR3 bases are TGTGCCAGCAGTAATTACTTGGGGGCAGATACGCAGTATTTT. Residues: CASSNYLGADTQYF. The V gene is TRBV27, the J gene TRBJ2-3, with D possibly called TRBD1 or TRBD2 (5 bases each). V lost 5 bases and J lost 4, with 13 bases in between. This CDR3 is built from 14 residues. Germline assignment: CDR1 MNHEY and CDR2 SMNVEV (reference sequence).

The CDR3 here is CATSYSGGYNEQFF. DNA of the CDR3: TGTGCCACCAGCTACAGCGGGGGGTACAATGAGCAGTTCTTC. This sequence joins TRBV15 and TRBJ2-1; TRBD2 aligns across 9 bases. J was trimmed by 4 bases and V by 5 bases; bases with no gene match: 3. The CDR3 runs to 14 residues. Per germline, CDR1 LNHNV and CDR2 YYDKDF (reference sequence).

This rearrangement joins TRBV11-2 to TRBJ2-7; TRBD2 matches at 9 bases. This CDR3 contains 15 residues. Losses at the gene ends were 3 bases for V and 4 bases for J; bases not matched to a gene: 7. Germline V gene sequence: CDR1 SGHAT, CDR2 FQNNGV. As DNA, the CDR3 is TGTGCCAGCAGCTTTGGAGCGGGAGGCGGGTACGAGCAGTACTTC. As protein: CASSFGAGGGYEQYF.

The gene calls are TRBV20-1 and TRBJ1-5; TRBD1 is a possible D gene (6 bases). Per germline, CDR1 DFQATT and CDR2 SNEGSKA (reference sequence). Trimming removed 1 base from V and 6 bases from J, with 13 bases in between. This CDR3 spans 14 amino acids. The CDR3 spells CSARGGEGGQPQHF. The CDR3 nucleotides read TGCAGTGCTAGAGGGGGGGAGGGGGGTCAGCCCCAGCATTTT.

This clonotype was seen more than once but under ten times. This rearrangement joins TRBV20-1 to TRBJ1-2; D remains ambiguous. V lost 4 bases, J lost 2 bases, and 17 bases lay in between. CDR1 is DFQATT, CDR2 SNEGSKA, per germline (reference sequence). This CDR3 has 15 residues. CDR3 protein: CSAKPPRLPNYGYTF. In nucleotides, the CDR3 is TGCAGTGCTAAGCCGCCCAGGTTGCCCAACTATGGCTACACCTTC.

This chain uses TRBV7-6 with TRBJ2-7; 7 positions match TRBD1. CDR3 length: 16 residues. The germline V gene has CDR1 SGHVS and CDR2 FNYEAQ. V was clipped by 0 bases and J by 6 bases; unmatched bases: 11. This CDR3 reads CASSLAARTGEVEQYF. The DNA for the CDR3 is TGTGCCAGCAGCTTAGCGGCGAGGACAGGCGAGGTCGAGCAGTACTTC.

This clonotype was seen at least ten times. The chain combines TRBV7-3 with TRBJ1-1; D call uncertain. CDR3 length: 14 amino acids. Germline loops: CDR1 SGHTA, CDR2 FQGTGA. V lost 0 bases and J lost 3, with 8 bases in between. CDR3 DNA sequence: TGTGCCAGCAGCTTAACGGGGAGCGACACTGAAGCTTTCTTT. This encodes CASSLTGSDTEAFF.

This chain joins TRBV20-1 and TRBJ2-1, with TRBD1 as a possible D gene (5 bases). CDR1 DFQATT and CDR2 SNEGSKA come from the germline V gene (reference sequence). V lost 2 bases to trimming and J lost 5 bases, with 16 bases between them. This CDR3 region has 15 residues. CDR3 sequence (DNA): TGCAGTGCTAGAACATCAGGGCCACAAAACAATGAGCAGTTCTTC. Translation: CSARTSGPQNNEQFF.

This clonotype was picked up a small number of times. This chain uses TRBV7-9 with TRBJ2-1; 9 nucleotides align to TRBD1. The junction had 6 bases not matched to a gene; V was cut back by 8 bases and J by 7 bases. This CDR3 is 13 amino acids long. Germline-derived CDR1 and CDR2 are SEHNR and FQNEAQ (reference sequence). The CDR3 spells CASGDREWNEQFF. The CDR3, as DNA: TGTGCCAGCGGGGACAGGGAGTGGAATGAGCAGTTCTTC.

This clonotype has just a few counts. This chain uses TRBV4-3 with TRBJ2-7; D uncertain. V was trimmed by 4 bases and J by 1 base, leaving 11 bases between them. CDR3 length equals 14 residues. Germline CDR1 and CDR2: LGHNA and YSLEER. Here the CDR3 reads CASSPRRGSYEQYF. DNA for the CDR3: TGCGCCAGCAGCCCAAGGCGTGGGTCCTACGAGCAGTACTTC.